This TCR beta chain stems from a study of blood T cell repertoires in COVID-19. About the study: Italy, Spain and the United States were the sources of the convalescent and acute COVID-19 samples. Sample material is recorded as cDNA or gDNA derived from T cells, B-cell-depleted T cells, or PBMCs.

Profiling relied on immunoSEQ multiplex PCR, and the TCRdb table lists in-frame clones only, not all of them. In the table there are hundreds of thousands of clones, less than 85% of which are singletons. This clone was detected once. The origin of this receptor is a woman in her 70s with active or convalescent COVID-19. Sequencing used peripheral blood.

DNA for the CDR3: TGCGCCAGCAGCTCTACCTTAGATACGCAGTATTTT. It encodes CASSSTLDTQYF. The V and J genes are TRBV5-1 and TRBJ2-3; D ambiguous. This CDR3 is 12 amino acids long. Germline values: CDR1 SGHRS, CDR2 YFSETQ. Trimming pared 3 bases from V and 5 bases from J, leaving 7 bases between.